Below, 20 T cell receptor beta chains from the same sample are listed, as sequenced in a study of human T cells and chemical hapten exposure. Time point denoted: patch test 2, 6 weeks after DPC sensitization. Treatment of the sample: therapeutic diphenylcyclopropenone sensitization with weekly scalp DPC. TCRdb analysed the RACE reads with MiXCR anew, one entry per CDR3 protein. Of roughly 40,000 distinct CDR3 sequences in the sample, 8.9% were seen once. The source material was whole blood, sampled in connection with sensitization to the hapten diphenylcyclopropenone (DPC). Every receptor here comes from a woman between 35 and 50 years old with alopecia areata. Some clones in this sample may be carry-over from other donors' samples.

This clonotype was seen ten or more times. J is TRBJ1-6 and V is TRBV20-1; D is possibly TRBD1 (6 bases). Germline CDR1 is DFQATT and CDR2 is SNEGSKA (reference sequence). The length of the CDR3 is 16 residues. CDR3 in amino acids: CPRFVRGAYYNSPLHF. Written as DNA, the CDR3 is TGCCCCCGGTTTGTACGGGGGGCCTACTATAATTCACCCCTCCACTTT.

The chain links TRBV18 to TRBJ1-1; 8 bases agree with TRBD1. The CDR3 is 18 amino acids. V was clipped by 3 bases and J by 0 bases; unmatched bases: 12. Germline loops: CDR1 KGHSH, CDR2 LQKENI. CDR3 nucleotides: TGTGCCAGCTCACCGAATCAGGGGGCGCGGGGATTGAACACTGAAGCTTTCTTT. Translated, it gives CASSPNQGARGLNTEAFF.

The J gene is TRBJ2-7, the V gene TRBV5-1; the D is unclear. The CDR3 is made up of 14 amino acids. Trimming cost V 0 bases and J 4 bases, with 11 bases left between them. CDR1 and CDR2 (germline): SGHRS, YFSETQ. CDR3 coding DNA: TGCGCCAGCAGCTTGGAAGTAATGAGTTACGAGCAGTACTTC. Translated, it gives CASSLEVMSYEQYF.

The table lists this clonotype with many counts. The V gene is TRBV7-9, the J gene TRBJ1-6; D ambiguous. Germline V gene data show CDR1 as SEHNR and CDR2 as FQNEAQ (reference sequence). This CDR3 has 16 amino acids. V gave up 10 bases and J gave up 10 bases, with 26 bases separating them. The CDR3 is CATRSAEAWNRSPLHF. CDR3 DNA: TGTGCCACCCGGTCGGCGGAAGCCTGGAATCGATCACCCCTCCACTTT.

The sample holds many counts of this clonotype. This chain links TRBV5-8 with TRBJ2-3; D is uncertain. The CDR3 has 11 amino acids. Germline V gene sequence: CDR1 SGHTS, CDR2 YDEGEE. V was pared by 5 bases and J by 7 bases, with 8 bases between. The CDR3 nucleotides read TGTGCCAGCAGAAAGGCTTATACGCAGTATTTT. It translates to CASRKAYTQYF.

This clonotype showed up many times. The chain is built from TRBV10-3 and TRBJ2-7; no clear D gene. V was trimmed by 3 bases and J by 2 bases, leaving 11 bases between them. The CDR3 runs to 14 residues. CDR1 ENHRY and CDR2 SYGVKD come from the germline V gene. CDR3: CAISEGLPTYEQYF. The CDR3 bases are TGTGCCATCAGTGAAGGCCTGCCAACCTACGAGCAGTACTTC.

This clonotype was recorded at least ten times. Here the CDR3 reads CSVVQGRTDTQYF. In DNA form, the CDR3 reads TGCAGCGTTGTACAGGGTCGCACAGATACGCAGTATTTT. The chain carries TRBV29-1 and TRBJ2-3, with D perhaps matching TRBD1 (6 bases). Per germline, CDR1 SQVTM and CDR2 ANQGSEA. This CDR3 is built from 13 residues. V lost 4 bases and J 1 base, leaving 9 bases between the germline ends.

This clonotype was seen more than once but under ten times. The chain recombines TRBV3-1 with TRBJ1-1; tentatively, D is TRBD1 (5 bases). With 0 bases removed from V and 6 bases from J, the gap between germline ends came to 8 bases. Germline loops: CDR1 LGHDT, CDR2 YNNKEL (reference sequence). This CDR3 has 13 amino acids. CDR3 sequence (DNA): TGTGCCAGCAGCCAAGATATGGGGGCTGAAGCTTTCTTT. Translation: CASSQDMGAEAFF.

In this sample, this clonotype turned up many times. The chain carries TRBV7-2 and TRBJ2-7; D may be TRBD1 (8 bases). The V gene lost 4 bases and the J gene lost 3 bases, with 16 bases spanning the gap. This CDR3 spans 15 amino acids. The germline CDR1 and CDR2 sequences are SGHTA and FQGNSA. CDR3 sequence: CASSSQGGIYYEQYF. DNA of the CDR3: TGTGCCAGCAGCTCACAGGGGGGGATTTACTACGAGCAGTACTTC.

This clonotype was seen a handful of times. The genes are TRBV5-1 and TRBJ2-2, with 11 bases fitting TRBD1. CDR3 size: 16 residues. Germline CDR1 SGHRS, CDR2 YFSETQ. J lost 5 bases, V lost 2 bases, and 5 bases had no gene match. The DNA for the CDR3 is TGCGCCAGCAGCTTCGGACAGGGGGCATTTACCGGGGAGCTGTTTTTT. This translates into CASSFGQGAFTGELFF.

This clonotype was recorded many times. The V call is TRBV30, the J call TRBJ2-3, with D unclear. V lost 1 base and J 4 bases, leaving 6 bases between the germline ends. Germline CDR1 and CDR2: GTSNPN and SVGIG (reference sequence). There are 12 residues in the CDR3. The CDR3 spells CAWSGPSDTQYF. In nucleotides, the CDR3 is TGTGCCTGGAGTGGGCCCTCAGATACGCAGTATTTT.

This clonotype occurred a few times. This chain uses TRBV6-2 or TRBV6-3 with TRBJ2-7; TRBD2 matches at 7 bases. This CDR3 contains 15 residues. V gave up 0 bases and J gave up 0 bases; unmatched junction bases: 2. The germline gives CDR1 MNHEY, CDR2 SVGEGT. CDR3 amino acids: CASSYSGGSSYEQYF. CDR3 coding DNA: TGTGCCAGCAGTTACTCCGGGGGGAGCTCCTACGAGCAGTACTTC.

The table lists this clonotype with many counts. The chain uses TRBV7-9 and TRBJ1-4, with a possible D match to TRBD1 (6 bases). Trimming cost V 5 bases and J 4 bases, with 14 bases left between them. The CDR3 is made up of 15 amino acids. Germline assignment: CDR1 SEHNR and CDR2 FQNEAQ (reference sequence). The DNA for the CDR3 is TGTGCCAGCAGCGTAGGGGGGCAAATTAATGAAAAACTGTTTTTT. It translates to CASSVGGQINEKLFF.

V and J are TRBV5-1 and TRBJ2-5; D gene uncertain. V lost 4 bases, J lost 5 bases, and 12 bases lay in between. The germline CDR1 and CDR2 sequences are SGHRS and YFSETQ. This CDR3 spans 13 amino acids. CDR3 DNA sequence: TGCGCCAGCAGCCCCTTACTCCGGGAGACCCAGTACTTC. Translated, it gives CASSPLLRETQYF. Variable domain in full (rest from reference TRBV5-1 and TRBJ2-5): KAGVTQTPRYLIKTRGQQVTLSCSPISGHRSVSWYQQTPGQGLQFLFEYFSETQRNKGNFPGRFSGRQFSNSRSEMNVSTLELGDSALYLCASSPLLRETQYFGPGTRLLVL.

This clonotype was seen at least ten times. The rearrangement links TRBV7-2 to TRBJ2-7, with TRBD1 as a possible D gene (6 bases). With 6 bases removed from V and 3 bases from J, the gap between germline ends came to 21 bases. The V gene's germline CDR1 is SGHTA and CDR2 FQGNSA. The CDR3 is 16 residues long. The chain's CDR3 is CASSSNPGTRVYEQYF. The CDR3 DNA is TGTGCCAGCAGTTCTAATCCCGGGACACGAGTCTACGAGCAGTACTTC.

Regarding this clonotype: This sequence may be a read error, since a much larger clone differs from it by one base. The chain uses TRBV2 and TRBJ2-3; no definite D call. CDR1 is SNHLY, CDR2 FYNNEI, per germline. The CDR3 covers 16 residues. Here the CDR3 DNA reads TGTGCCAGCAGTGAAGGCAGTAGTGTAGGCCCAGATAGGCAGTATTTT. Translated: CASSEGSSVGPDRQYF.

This clonotype came up a few times. This sequence joins TRBV12-3 or TRBV12-4 and TRBJ1-1, with 7 bases lining up with TRBD1. After removal of 7 bases from V and 6 bases from J, the junction contained 8 bases not matched to a gene. The CDR3 is made up of 13 amino acids. Here the CDR3 DNA reads TGTGCCAGCACCCTAACAGGGGACGCTGAAGCTTTCTTT. Protein: CASTLTGDAEAFF.

This clonotype came up many times. The chain carries TRBV6-1 and TRBJ1-2; TRBD1 agrees at 8 bases. This CDR3 region has 15 residues. Germline trimming cut 0 bases from V and 6 bases from J; bases unmatched to any gene: 6. CDR1 MNHNS and CDR2 SASEGT come from the germline V gene. CDR3 sequence (DNA): TGTGCCAGCAGTGAAGCGCTGGGACAGGTGGATGGCTACACCTTC. It translates to CASSEALGQVDGYTF.

There are many counts of this clonotype. The chain links TRBV12-3 or TRBV12-4 to TRBJ1-5, with a tentative D call TRBD1 (5 bases). The CDR3 covers 12 residues. V was cut by 7 bases and J by 6 bases, with 10 bases left in between. The CDR3 loop is CASKWGVQPQHF. CDR3 sequence (DNA): TGTGCCAGCAAATGGGGGGTTCAGCCCCAGCATTTT.

This clonotype has a count of ten or more. The chain carries TRBV2 and TRBJ2-6; 7 nucleotides match TRBD1. CDR3 length: 15 amino acids. The germline CDR1 and CDR2 sequences are SNHLY and FYNNEI. Germline trimming cut 5 bases from V and 4 bases from J; bases unmatched to any gene: 5. The CDR3 DNA reads as TGTGCCAGCAGTCCGGGACAGTCCGGGGCCAACGTCCTGACTTTC. Protein product: CASSPGQSGANVLTF.